The 24 T cell receptor beta chains below all came from one sample that was sequenced in a study of blood T cell repertoires in COVID-19. This table comes from immunoSEQ multiplex PCR, and its TCRdb copy is limited to in-frame clones, with some not included. The top ten hold around 16% of the sample, which has roughly 290,000 clones, 80% to 85% seen once. Sequencing was performed on peripheral blood. Receptors originate from a person aged 65-85 years with COVID-19, enrolled during active disease.

A remark on this clone: Different DNA sequences within this sample yield the same CDR3. This rearrangement joins TRBV28 to TRBJ1-5, with D perhaps matching TRBD1 (5 bases). With 3 bases removed from V and 7 bases from J, the gap between germline ends came to 13 bases. Germline V lookup: CDR1 MDHEN, CDR2 SYDVKM. The CDR3 covers 14 residues. CDR3: CASSFWGGNQPQHF. The CDR3 DNA is TGTGCCAGCAGTTTCTGGGGGGGTAACCAGCCCCAGCATTTT.

The chain employs TRBV7-2 and TRBJ1-6; D is perhaps TRBD1 (6 bases). Germline loops: CDR1 SGHTA, CDR2 FQGNSA. There are 14 residues in the CDR3. V dropped 7 bases and J dropped 7 bases, with 14 bases sitting between them. The CDR3 loop reads CASTRQDWNSPLHF. The DNA of the CDR3 is TGTGCCAGCACCCGACAGGACTGGAATTCACCCCTCCACTTT.

This chain connects TRBV18 to TRBJ2-3, with 7 bases aligning to TRBD1. CDR1 KGHSH and CDR2 LQKENI come from the germline V gene. V lost 6 bases, J lost 2 bases, and 5 bases stayed unmatched. The CDR3 has 14 residues. This CDR3 is CASSPDRATDTQYF. The CDR3, as DNA: TGTGCCAGCTCCCCAGACAGGGCCACAGATACGCAGTATTTT.

V usage is TRBV19 and J usage is TRBJ1-2; TRBD1 matches 9 bases. From germline, CDR1 is LNHDA and CDR2 SQIVND (reference sequence). J gave up 2 bases and V 9 bases, and 1 base lay outside the gene matches. The CDR3 is 12 residues long. The DNA of the CDR3 is TGTGCCAGCGACAGGGGGAACTATGGCTACACCTTC. Amino acids: CASDRGNYGYTF.

With respect to this clone: A much bigger clone sits one base away, suggesting this may be a read error. This rearrangement joins TRBV5-1 to TRBJ1-6; 7 bases map to TRBD1. With V trimmed by 4 bases and J by 5 bases, 3 bases remained unmatched. Germline V gives CDR1 SGHRS, CDR2 YFSETQ. The CDR3 loop spans 14 amino acids. CDR3 in DNA: TGCGCCAGCAGCGCGGGACAGAATAATTCACCCCTCCACTTT. It specifies CASSAGQNNSPLHF. Looking up the rest from reference TRBV5-1 and TRBJ1-6 gives the full variable domain: KAGVTQTPRYLIKTRGQQVTLSCSPISGHRSVSWYQQTPGQGLQFLFEYFSETQRNKGNFPGRFSGRQFSNSRSEMNVSTLELGDSALYLCASSAGQNNSPLHFGNGTRLTVT.

This chain connects TRBV19 to TRBJ1-2; 7 bases map to TRBD1. The CDR3 extends over 15 amino acids. Germline CDR1 LNHDA, CDR2 SQIVND (reference sequence). Losses at the gene ends were 5 bases for V and 4 bases for J; bases not matched to a gene: 10. CDR3 protein: CASSREGQRTYGYTF. The DNA for the CDR3 is TGTGCCAGTAGTCGAGAGGGACAGAGAACCTATGGCTACACCTTC.

This chain connects TRBV9 to TRBJ2-1; 7 bases map to TRBD1. The CDR3 consists of 15 residues. The germline CDR1 and CDR2 sequences are SGDLS and YYNGEE. V lost 2 bases, J lost 10 bases, and 12 bases stayed unmatched. CDR3 in DNA: TGTGCCAGCAGCGTGGGGCAGGGGGACGGGGACGAGCAGTTCTTC. It encodes CASSVGQGDGDEQFF.

V usage is TRBV7-2 and J usage is TRBJ1-5, with D perhaps TRBD1 (6 bases). The germline V gene encodes CDR1 SGHTA and CDR2 FQGNSA. Trimming left V 5 bases short and J 2 bases short, with 13 bases between. CDR3 size: 15 residues. The CDR3 DNA follows: TGTGCCAGCAGCGCCGGCCGACAGGGCAATCAGCCCCAGCATTTT. As protein: CASSAGRQGNQPQHF. The full variable domain, with the rest looked up from reference TRBV7-2 and TRBJ1-5, is GAGVSQSPSNKVTEKGKDVELRCDPISGHTALYWYRQSLGQGLEFLIYFQGNSAPDKSGLPSDRFSAERTGGSVSTLTIQRTQQEDSAVYLCASSAGRQGNQPQHFGDGTRLSIL.

V and J are TRBV7-2 and TRBJ2-1; weak D call: TRBD2 (6 bases). Germline loops: CDR1 SGHTA, CDR2 FQGNSA. The CDR3 contains 15 residues. Trimming cost V 5 bases and J 4 bases, with 15 bases left between them. This CDR3 is CASSPIRESYNEQFF. The DNA of the CDR3 is TGTGCCAGCAGCCCCATCCGGGAGTCTTACAATGAGCAGTTCTTC.

The genes are TRBV6-5 and TRBJ1-5; D remains ambiguous. There are 14 residues in the CDR3. Germline V lookup: CDR1 MNHEY, CDR2 SVGAGI. V was cut by 2 bases and J by 0 bases, with 5 bases left in between. DNA of the CDR3: TGTGCCAGCAGTTACCGGAGTAGCAATCAGCCCCAGCATTTT. The encoded protein is CASSYRSSNQPQHF.

A single count supports this clone. This chain links TRBV4-3 with TRBJ2-1; 7 nucleotides agree with TRBD1. Germline-derived CDR1 and CDR2 are LGHNA and YSLEER. V was clipped by 9 bases and J by 3 bases; unmatched bases: 17. This CDR3 region has 17 residues. CDR3 region: CARNRDRESPGYNEQFF. In DNA form, the CDR3 reads TGCGCCAGGAACCGGGACAGAGAAAGTCCCGGCTACAATGAGCAGTTCTTC.

The chain links TRBV19 to TRBJ1-5; 9 nucleotides agree with TRBD1. CDR3 length equals 16 residues. V gave up 3 bases and J gave up 1 base; unmatched junction bases: 4. CDR1 and CDR2 (germline): LNHDA, SQIVND (reference sequence). CDR3 region: CASSIRTGASNQPQHF. The DNA of the CDR3 is TGTGCCAGTAGTATCAGGACAGGGGCAAGCAATCAGCCCCAGCATTTT.

The chain couples TRBV6-5 to TRBJ2-7, with D possibly matching TRBD1 (5 bases). Germline V gives CDR1 MNHEY, CDR2 SVGAGI. The CDR3 totals 12 residues. V dropped 6 bases and J dropped 2 bases, with 8 bases sitting between them. CDR3 in amino acids: CASRDTTYEQYF. Here the CDR3 DNA reads TGTGCCAGCAGGGACACCACCTACGAGCAGTACTTC.

The chain combines TRBV7-9 with TRBJ2-3, with D unclear. The germline V gene encodes CDR1 SEHNR and CDR2 FQNEAQ (reference sequence). The ends were cut back, 5 bases at V and 5 bases at J, with 17 bases in the middle. This CDR3 region has 15 residues. This CDR3 reads CASSHFPLIGDTQYF. The CDR3 nucleotides are TGTGCCAGCAGCCACTTCCCGTTGATTGGAGATACGCAGTATTTT.

V usage is TRBV2 and J usage is TRBJ1-6; no reliable D call. Germline V gene sequence: CDR1 SNHLY, CDR2 FYNNEI. V was shortened by 8 bases and J by 1 base, with 12 bases between the two germline ends. The CDR3 has 15 amino acids. The CDR3 DNA follows: TGTGCCAGCCACCGGGAAACTTCCTATAATTCACCCCTCCACTTT. Encoded protein: CASHRETSYNSPLHF. The variable domain in full, completed from reference TRBV2 and TRBJ1-6, reads EPEVTQTPSHQVTQMGQEVILRCVPISNHLYFYWYRQILGQKVEFLVSFYNNEISEKSEIFDDQFSVERPDGSNFTLKIRSTKLEDSAMYFCASHRETSYNSPLHFGNGTRLTVT.

The gene calls are TRBV6-6 and TRBJ2-7, with no clear D. V dropped 7 bases and J dropped 2 bases, with 12 bases sitting between them. The V gene's germline CDR1 is MNHNY and CDR2 SVGAGI (reference sequence). This CDR3 region has 13 residues. This CDR3 is CASKSDTTYEQYF. The CDR3 DNA is TGTGCCAGCAAGTCCGACACCACCTACGAGCAGTACTTC.

The V call is TRBV28, the J call TRBJ2-3; no clear D gene. Germline loops: CDR1 MDHEN, CDR2 SYDVKM. The CDR3 is 15 residues long. V was trimmed by 3 bases and J by 6 bases, leaving 16 bases between them. The CDR3 DNA follows: TGTGCCAGCAGTTTGGTATATCGCGACTCGGATACGCAGTATTTT. It is translated as CASSLVYRDSDTQYF.

The chain combines TRBV6-6 with TRBJ2-3; the D is unclear. The germline V gene has CDR1 MNHNY and CDR2 SVGAGI (reference sequence). Trimming took 0 bases from V and 2 from J, leaving 6 bases between them. This CDR3 has 14 residues. CDR3 loop: CASSYSRHTDTQYF. CDR3 in DNA: TGTGCCAGCAGTTACTCCAGACACACAGATACGCAGTATTTT.

This chain connects TRBV6-5 to TRBJ1-3; a weak D match, TRBD1 (5 bases). Germline V gives CDR1 MNHEY, CDR2 SVGAGI. V was trimmed by 7 bases and J by 6 bases, leaving 13 bases between them. The CDR3 extends over 13 amino acids. CDR3 region: CASKGRVLNTIYF. In nucleotides, the CDR3 is TGTGCCAGCAAGGGCAGGGTTTTAAACACCATATATTTT.

The J gene is TRBJ2-1, the V gene TRBV9, with 7 bases matching TRBD2. CDR3 length: 14 residues. Germline V lookup: CDR1 SGDLS, CDR2 YYNGEE. Trimming cost V 6 bases and J 2 bases; bases outside gene matches: 5. In nucleotides, the CDR3 is TGTGCCAGCACAAGCGGGGAACCCTACAATGAGCAGTTCTTC. As protein: CASTSGEPYNEQFF.

This clone was detected only a few times. This chain links TRBV19 with TRBJ2-1; D call uncertain. V was cut by 5 bases and J by 6 bases, with 11 bases left in between. The CDR3 spans 13 residues. From germline, CDR1 is LNHDA and CDR2 SQIVND (reference sequence). This CDR3 reads CASSHPDSNEQFF. The CDR3, as DNA: TGTGCCAGTAGTCACCCAGATTCCAATGAGCAGTTCTTC.

This rearrangement joins TRBV27 to TRBJ2-3, with D perhaps matching TRBD2 (5 bases). The CDR3 length is 13 residues. The ends were cut back, 5 bases at V and 6 bases at J, with 12 bases in the middle. CDR1 MNHEY and CDR2 SMNVEV come from the germline V gene (reference sequence). In DNA form, the CDR3 reads TGTGCCAGCAGTCTCCTTCCGGGGGATACGCAGTATTTT. This translates into CASSLLPGDTQYF.

Only one count was recorded for this clone. The chain carries TRBV4-3 and TRBJ2-5; a possible D gene is TRBD2 (6 bases). This CDR3 is built from 16 residues. Germline V CDR1 and CDR2: LGHNA, YSLEER. V lost 0 bases, J lost 5 bases, and 16 bases lay in between. In DNA form, the CDR3 reads TGCGCCAGCAGCCAAGACCTGCCTCAAGCGGGTGAGACCCAGTACTTC. It yields the protein CASSQDLPQAGETQYF.

The V gene is TRBV19, the J gene TRBJ1-5; 7 bases fit TRBD1. Per the germline V gene, CDR1 is LNHDA and CDR2 is SQIVND (reference sequence). The length of the CDR3 is 13 residues. V shed 10 bases and J 5 bases; nucleotides not matched to a gene: 8. CDR3 nucleotides: TGTGCCACAGGCGACAGGGCCCATCAGCCCCAGCATTTT. Its translation: CATGDRAHQPQHF.